This T cell receptor (beta chain) was recorded in a study of multiple sclerosis patients with progressive multifocal leukoencephalopathy. The germline gives CDR1 LNHDA, CDR2 SQIVND (reference sequence). Trimming took 6 bases from V and 3 from J; bases not matched to a gene: 8. The CDR3 contains 15 residues. Note on this clone: Its antigen is not identified.

Broader study findings: PML-onset expanded TRB clones were detectable before and during natalizumab therapy.

The data were produced by immunoSEQ multiplex PCR, yet TCRdb's version contains in-frame clones alone and is incomplete. The sample consists of 25,000 to 35,000 clones, about 85% of them appearing once. Noted time point: time of PML onset. Detection of JC virus DNA in cerebrospinal fluid confirmed PML diagnosed from clinical and MRI findings. Natalizumab-treated patients developed PML between roughly 15 and 60 months into natalizumab therapy. At PML onset, T3 blood samples were taken. This sample comprised PBMCs, obtained from a patient treated with natalizumab. The chain carries TRBV19 and TRBJ2-5; 9 positions match TRBD2. The clonotype originates from a woman in her thirties with progressive multifocal leukoencephalopathy. CDR3 coding DNA: TGTGCCAGTAGCAGGACCTTAGCGGGGGAAGAGACCCAGTACTTC. It translates to CASSRTLAGEETQYF.